Below are 14 T cell receptor beta chains sequenced from a single sample in a study of beta chain features in type 1 diabetes (dated by TCRdb to about 2018). The method was the immunoSEQ multiplex PCR assay. All of the isolated RNA was reverse transcribed with the High Capacity cDNA Reverse Transcription Kit, so expressed TCRB transcripts were sequenced. Imported from immuneACCESS, the table was reduced by TCRdb to in-frame sequences with V and J called. These copies leave out some clones; in studies compared against another copy, an unresolved V gene accounts for under half, and the cause of the remainder is not known. The sample table records about 180,000 clones; about 7.8% of these occur just once. The top ten hold more than 0.75% of the sample. Overall study results and their limits: In all four CD4+ subsets, TCRB CDR3 length was moderately but significantly shorter in type 1 diabetes patients.

No antigen has been identified for these receptors. Sequences were obtained from central memory CD4+ T cells from blood. The receptors shown here come from a middle-aged woman with type 1 diabetes.

This clone was picked up a small number of times. This chain links TRBV11-3 with TRBJ2-7, with D possibly matching TRBD1 (6 bases). The CDR3 runs to 13 residues. Germline V lookup: CDR1 SGHNT, CDR2 YENEEA. V was clipped by 1 base and J by 6 bases, with 10 bases between them. CDR3 amino acids: CASSLADSGEQYF. In DNA form, the CDR3 reads TGTGCCAGCAGCTTAGCGGACAGCGGCGAGCAGTACTTC.

CDR3 loop: CASSLKGGAGNEQFF. For the CDR3, the DNA is TGTGCCAGCAGCTTGAAAGGGGGCGCGGGTAATGAGCAGTTCTTC. V gene TRBV5-6 combines with J gene TRBJ2-1; 7 nucleotides match TRBD1. The CDR3 contains 15 residues. The junction had 8 bases not matched to a gene; V was cut back by 1 base and J by 7 bases. Germline V gene data show CDR1 as SGHDT and CDR2 as YYEEEE. The complete variable domain, with remaining parts taken from reference TRBV5-6 and TRBJ2-1, reads DAGVTQSPTHLIKTRGQQVTLRCSPKSGHDTVSWYQQALGQGPQFIFQYYEEEERQRGNFPDRFSGHQFPNYSSELNVNALLLGDSALYLCASSLKGGAGNEQFFGPGTRLTVL.

A few counts support this clone. The chain combines TRBV30 with TRBJ2-6; 7 bases match TRBD1. Losses at the gene ends were 6 bases for V and 0 bases for J; bases not matched to a gene: 8. CDR1 GTSNPN and CDR2 SVGIG come from the germline V gene (reference sequence). This CDR3 contains 16 residues. CDR3 residues: CACTVGGLSGANVLTF. The CDR3 nucleotides read TGTGCCTGCACGGTAGGGGGCCTCTCTGGGGCCAACGTCCTGACTTTC.

This clone was seen a handful of times. The CDR3 region has the DNA TGTGCCACCGGCGAGGGCAATGAAAAACTGTTTTTT. Translating gives CATGEGNEKLFF. The V and J genes are TRBV15 and TRBJ1-4; D unclear. The CDR3 spans 12 residues. The V gene lost 8 bases and the J gene lost 5 bases, with 9 bases spanning the gap. Germline CDR1 reads LNHNV; CDR2 reads YYDKDF (reference sequence).

There are a few counts of this clone. The chain links TRBV11-1 to TRBJ2-7; a possible D gene is TRBD2 (5 bases). V lost 2 bases and J lost 0, with 11 bases in between. Germline CDR1 and CDR2: SGHAT and FQDESV (reference sequence). This CDR3 has 15 residues. The CDR3 region has the DNA TGTGCCAGCAGCTTATTCGCTAGCCTCTCCTACGAGCAGTACTTC. This codes for CASSLFASLSYEQYF.

This clone has a handful of counts. This chain uses TRBV18 with TRBJ1-1; a weak D match, TRBD1 (5 bases). CDR3 size: 16 residues. Trimming took 3 bases from V and 4 from J, leaving 18 bases between them. Germline CDR1 is KGHSH and CDR2 is LQKENI. The CDR3 nucleotides read TGTGCCAGCTCACCGGGGTTGGTCTCGGGGGGCACTGAAGCTTTCTTT. Encoded protein: CASSPGLVSGGTEAFF.

In its sample, this clone was seen a few times. The gene calls are TRBV11-1 and TRBJ2-5; D call uncertain. This CDR3 spans 12 amino acids. The germline V and J ends were trimmed by 4 bases and 5 bases, with 8 bases remaining between them. Per the germline V gene, CDR1 is SGHAT and CDR2 is FQDESV (reference sequence). In nucleotides, the CDR3 is TGTGCCAGCAGCTCGTCCGCGGAGACCCAGTACTTC. Its protein product is CASSSSAETQYF.

This clone came up a few times. This chain connects TRBV6-5 to TRBJ2-1; TRBD2 might be the D (6 bases). The CDR3 has 14 residues. V lost 5 bases to trimming and J lost 6 bases, with 14 bases between them. The germline CDR1 and CDR2 sequences are MNHEY and SVGAGI. CDR3 coding DNA: TGTGCCAGCAGTGCCCGGGGACTCCGCAATGAGCAGTTCTTC. Protein product: CASSARGLRNEQFF.

This sequence joins TRBV4-3 and TRBJ2-5, with D possibly being TRBD2 (5 bases). V lost 4 bases and J 2 bases, leaving 14 bases between the germline ends. Germline values: CDR1 LGHNA, CDR2 YSLEER. The CDR3 covers 15 residues. The CDR3 protein is CASSRMRGEQETQYF. The CDR3 region has the DNA TGCGCCAGCAGCCGGATGCGTGGGGAGCAAGAGACCCAGTACTTC.

This clone was counted at least ten times. In the same sample, other DNA sequences code for this CDR3. The genes are TRBV18 and TRBJ2-1; 11 nucleotides align to TRBD1. Germline V gene sequence: CDR1 KGHSH, CDR2 LQKENI. The V segment lost 2 bases and the J segment 7 bases; nucleotides outside the gene matches: 4. CDR3 length: 15 residues. The CDR3 nucleotides read TGTGCCAGCTCACCAAAGGACAGGGGGCGAAATGAGCAGTTCTTC. This encodes CASSPKDRGRNEQFF.

There are a few counts of this clone. The gene calls are TRBV5-1 and TRBJ1-4, with D possibly being TRBD1 (5 bases). V was pared by 0 bases and J by 5 bases, with 11 bases between. This CDR3 region has 15 residues. Germline values: CDR1 SGHRS, CDR2 YFSETQ. The CDR3 protein is CASSLETALNEKLFF. The CDR3 DNA is TGCGCCAGCAGCTTGGAGACAGCCCTGAATGAAAAACTGTTTTTT.

The chain has TRBV28 and TRBJ1-5, with 7 nucleotides matching TRBD1. This CDR3 has 15 residues. Looked up from germline, CDR1 is MDHEN and CDR2 is SYDVKM. The ends lost 5 bases at V and 6 bases at J; junction bases unmatched: 10. As DNA, the CDR3 is TGTGCCAGCAGTCCCTCAACAGGGGTAGGTCAGCCCCAGCATTTT. The encoded protein is CASSPSTGVGQPQHF. Full variable domain (outside the CDR3, taken from reference TRBV28 and TRBJ1-5): DVKVTQSSRYLVKRTGEKVFLECVQDMDHENMFWYRQDPGLGLRLIYFSYDVKMKEKGDIPEGYSVSREKKERFSLILESASTNQTSMYLCASSPSTGVGQPQHFGDGTRLSIL.

This chain connects TRBV10-3 to TRBJ1-2; TRBD1 might be the D (6 bases). CDR1 ENHRY and CDR2 SYGVKD come from the germline V gene. Trimming took off 2 bases at V and 8 bases at J, with 12 bases between the two ends. The CDR3 extends over 13 amino acids. Here the CDR3 DNA reads TGTGCCATCAGTGAGGGGTCAGGGGAAGGCTACACCTTC. Amino acids: CAISEGSGEGYTF.

The chain joins TRBV29-1 to TRBJ1-5; tentative D call: TRBD1 (6 bases). Germline V lookup: CDR1 SQVTM, CDR2 ANQGSEA. The CDR3 consists of 13 residues. Between the trimmed V and J ends, which lost 5 bases and 4 bases, there was a span of 12 bases. CDR3 amino acids: CSVSGTQNQPQHF. CDR3 in DNA: TGCAGCGTTTCCGGGACACAGAATCAGCCCCAGCATTTT. Based on the CDR3 plus reference TRBV29-1 and TRBJ1-5, the full variable domain is SAVISQKPSRDICQRGTSLTIQCQVDSQVTMMFWYRQQPGQSLTLIATANQGSEATYESGFVIDKFPISRPNLTFSTLTVSNMSPEDSSIYLCSVSGTQNQPQHFGDGTRLSIL.